These T cell receptor beta chains were read from a single sample in a study of T cell responses to AZD1222 COVID-19 vaccine. The protocol was immunoSEQ multiplex PCR, while the TCRdb copy is restricted to in-frame clones and leaves out a portion. The sample lists more than 100,000 clones; about 85% were seen once. Sequenced material: peripheral blood, taken on day 0 of AZD1222 vaccination. The receptors shown here come from an adult in good health. Each CDR3 is given with its conserved first and last residue.

J: TRBJ2-2; V: TRBV27; CDR3: CASGVHWQSGELFF
J: TRBJ2-5; V: TRBV3-1/TRBV3-2; CDR3: CASTRHGGRETQYF
J: TRBJ1-5; V: TRBV18; CDR3: CASSPPGDQPQHF
J: TRBJ2-2; V: TRBV19; CDR3: CASNPMAAGVRNTGELFF
J: TRBJ1-4; V: TRBV5-4; CDR3: CASRGQGNEKLFF
J: TRBJ1-6; V: TRBV4-3; CDR3: CASSPHTGVGNSPLHF
J: TRBJ1-4; V: TRBV28; CDR3: CASSLTDEGYEKLFF
J: TRBJ1-1; V: TRBV18; CDR3: CASSPPREKGGDTEAFF
J: TRBJ2-7; V: TRBV3-1/TRBV3-2; CDR3: CASSQEWSSYEQYF
J: TRBJ1-6; V: TRBV6-5; CDR3: CASSSGERYNSPLHF
J: TRBJ1-1; V: TRBV19; CDR3: CASSMRSAVEAFF
J: TRBJ1-2; V: TRBV25-1; CDR3: CASSESEAGINYGYTF
J: TRBJ1-3; V: TRBV7-8; CDR3: CASSLAPSGNTIYF
J: TRBJ2-7; V: TRBV5-4; CDR3: CASSSRVAGGPGEQYF
J: TRBJ2-7; V: TRBV7-2; CDR3: CASSFGGQAFYEQYF
J: TRBJ1-5; V: TRBV19; CDR3: CASSIRGNNQPQHF
J: TRBJ1-1; V: TRBV9; CDR3: CASSVGVGAGPAFF
J: TRBJ1-5; V: TRBV7-8; CDR3: CASSPQWSNQPQHF
J: TRBJ2-5; V: TRBV7-6; CDR3: CASSLLSGGRKETQYF
J: TRBJ1-1; V: TRBV12-3/TRBV12-4; CDR3: CASTPRGAEEAFF
J: TRBJ2-1; V: TRBV20-1; CDR3: CSAVGRDEQFF
J: TRBJ2-1; V: TRBV6-2/TRBV6-3; CDR3: CASSFRLALAYNEQFF
J: TRBJ1-5; V: TRBV28; CDR3: CASAVGVGNQPQHF
J: TRBJ1-1; V: TRBV19; CDR3: CASSTRGPGEAFF
J: TRBJ2-7; V: TRBV6-6; CDR3: CASSYSPSGTNYEQYF
J: TRBJ2-7; V: TRBV6-2/TRBV6-3; CDR3: CASSRATPGGSYEQYF
J: TRBJ2-3; V: TRBV30; CDR3: CAWSPDRVVPNF
J: TRBJ1-4; V: TRBV25-1; CDR3: CASSEWGGRAEKLFF
J: TRBJ2-5; V: TRBV5-1; CDR3: CASSQGETQYF
J: TRBJ2-1; V: TRBV24-1; CDR3: CATKAGGINEQFF
J: TRBJ2-5; V: TRBV6-4; CDR3: CASSPGAWETQYF
J: TRBJ2-3; V: TRBV9; CDR3: CASKRGPGTDTQYF
J: TRBJ1-1; V: TRBV6-5; CDR3: CASSYSPTGVDTEAFF
J: TRBJ1-2; V: TRBV6-5; CDR3: CASSNRANYGYTF
J: TRBJ1-3; V: TRBV6-5; CDR3: CASSYSGQGGNTIYF
J: TRBJ2-5; V: TRBV5-1; CDR3: CASSLVGETQYF
J: TRBJ1-4; V: TRBV6-5; CDR3: CASSTKGATNEKLFF
J: TRBJ1-4; V: TRBV6-1; CDR3: CASSEEFGEKLFF
J: TRBJ2-7; V: TRBV5-4; CDR3: CASSFRDSRVIGPYEQYF
J: TRBJ2-7; V: TRBV21-1; CDR3: CASSTWTVTYEQYF
J: TRBJ1-1; V: TRBV15; CDR3: CATSRGSGSTAFF
J: TRBJ1-2; V: TRBV6-5; CDR3: CASSTGGTYGYTF
J: TRBJ2-5; V: TRBV2; CDR3: CASSARDRDGETQYF
J: TRBJ1-2; V: TRBV24-1; CDR3: CATSQRVDEGYTF
J: TRBJ2-2; V: TRBV15; CDR3: CATSRDGSSSGELFF
J: TRBJ2-3; V: TRBV3-1/TRBV3-2; CDR3: CASSQDLMQGGGAYSADTQYF
J: TRBJ2-7; V: TRBV6-2/TRBV6-3; CDR3: CASSYPVGEQYF
J: TRBJ2-1; V: TRBV28; CDR3: CASSFTSGGLRSYNEQFF
J: TRBJ1-1; V: TRBV6-5; CDR3: CASSLENTEAFF
J: TRBJ2-2; V: TRBV9; CDR3: CASSVGALGTGELFF
J: TRBJ1-5; V: TRBV18; CDR3: CASSPRAGNQPQHF
J: TRBJ2-1; V: TRBV19; CDR3: CASSTGDRPHEQFF
J: TRBJ1-1; V: TRBV4-1; CDR3: CASSQTDRGYTEAFF
J: TRBJ1-5; V: TRBV19; CDR3: CASTPVGRGGGLGQPQHF
J: TRBJ1-4; V: TRBV5-1; CDR3: CASSLATATNEKLFF
J: TRBJ1-2; V: TRBV7-2; CDR3: CASSVDSGYGYTF
J: TRBJ2-2; V: TRBV5-8; CDR3: CASRLAWGRTTGELFF
J: TRBJ2-1; V: TRBV27; CDR3: CASSSLGVSGGHEQFF
J: TRBJ2-3; V: TRBV30; CDR3: CASTGPTDTQYF
J: TRBJ1-5; V: TRBV24-1; CDR3: CATSDSGQGINQPQHF